The 13 T cell receptor beta chains below were found in one sample sequenced in a study of CD8 T cells in ankylosing spondylitis. Their antigen targets remain unknown. TCRdb independently ran MiXCR on the 5' RACE reads; one entry per CDR3 protein. The data contain more than 250,000 distinct CDR3 sequences, 7% to 9% of them singletons. Study findings and constraints: The study identified a TCR beta motif of several highly homologous variants that appeared characteristic of ankylosing spondylitis blood.

The sequencing sample was made of blood, either unsorted or a sorted T cell fraction (not recorded which). The receptors derive from a male donor with ankylosing spondylitis.

The CDR3 here is CASSLGGAPNTGELFF. The CDR3 DNA follows: TGTGCCAGCAGCTTAGGAGGGGCCCCAAACACCGGGGAGCTGTTTTTT. This chain connects TRBV7-2 to TRBJ2-2; D may correspond to TRBD1 or TRBD2 (5 bases each). Trimming left V 1 base short and J 2 bases short, with 11 bases between. CDR1 and CDR2 from the germline V gene are SGHTA and FQGNSA. The CDR3 totals 16 residues.

This clonotype was seen many times. This sequence joins TRBV25-1 and TRBJ2-7; D is uncertain. The CDR3 extends over 14 amino acids. Germline lookup yields CDR1 MGHDK and CDR2 SYGVNS. V lost 5 bases, J lost 0 bases, and 11 bases lay in between. CDR3 sequence reads: CASSPPGRSYEQYF. CDR3 DNA: TGTGCCAGCAGTCCCCCCGGCCGCTCCTACGAGCAGTACTTC.

This clonotype turned up a few times. The gene calls are TRBV19 and TRBJ1-2, with no clear D. In germline, CDR1 is LNHDA, CDR2 SQIVND (reference sequence). This CDR3 comprises 12 residues. V was pared by 6 bases and J by 4 bases, with 9 bases between. CDR3 residues: CASSPRFYGYTF. As DNA, the CDR3 is TGTGCCAGTAGCCCGAGATTCTATGGCTACACCTTC.

The chain combines TRBV7-2 with TRBJ2-3, with D possibly being TRBD1 or TRBD2 (5 bases each). The CDR3 loop spans 14 amino acids. The germline CDR1 and CDR2 sequences are SGHTA and FQGNSA. Trimming removed 5 bases from V and 6 bases from J, with 15 bases in between. CDR3: CASSAGTPRDTQYF. As DNA, the CDR3 is TGTGCCAGCAGCGCCGGGACCCCACGGGATACGCAGTATTTT.

The chain's CDR3 is CATGPWTGNTQDTQYF. The CDR3 DNA follows: TGTGCCACCGGACCCTGGACAGGGAATACACAGGATACGCAGTATTTT. The chain joins TRBV15 to TRBJ2-3, with 8 bases lining up with TRBD1. Germline V gene sequence: CDR1 LNHNV, CDR2 YYDKDF (reference sequence). The V segment lost 8 bases and the J segment 6 bases; nucleotides outside the gene matches: 16. The CDR3 loop spans 16 amino acids.

This clonotype was detected ten times or more. J is TRBJ1-6 and V is TRBV5-1; unclear D gene. Germline CDR1 and CDR2: SGHRS and YFSETQ. V lost 4 bases to trimming and J lost 8 bases, with 7 bases between them. This CDR3 has 12 residues. CDR3 in amino acids: CASSRGDSPLHF. DNA of the CDR3: TGCGCCAGCAGCCGGGGTGATTCACCCCTCCACTTT.

The J gene is TRBJ1-2, the V gene TRBV9; D remains ambiguous. The germline CDR1 and CDR2 sequences are SGDLS and YYNGEE. This CDR3 region has 16 residues. With 0 bases removed from V and 3 bases from J, the gap between germline ends came to 15 bases. The CDR3 sequence is CASSVATGTKYYGYTF. Here the CDR3 DNA reads TGTGCCAGCAGCGTAGCTACGGGCACGAAATACTATGGCTACACCTTC. The variable domain in full, with the rest retrieved from reference TRBV9 and TRBJ1-2, is DSGVTQTPKHLITATGQRVTLRCSPRSGDLSVYWYQQSLDQGLQFLIQYYNGEERAKGNILERFSAQQFPDLHSELNLSSLELGDSALYFCASSVATGTKYYGYTFGSGTRLTVV.

This clonotype appeared a few times. This chain connects TRBV7-9 to TRBJ2-1, with TRBD2 matching 10 bases. The ends lost 4 bases at V and 2 bases at J; junction bases unmatched: 2. Per the germline V gene, CDR1 is SEHNR and CDR2 is FQNEAQ (reference sequence). The length of the CDR3 is 15 residues. The CDR3 here is CASSSTSGPYNEQFF. DNA of the CDR3: TGTGCCAGCAGCTCGACTAGCGGGCCCTACAATGAGCAGTTCTTC.

This clonotype was seen at least ten times. The chain couples TRBV15 to TRBJ1-5, with a possible D match to TRBD1 (5 bases). The CDR3 has 17 residues. Germline V gives CDR1 LNHNV, CDR2 YYDKDF (reference sequence). V lost 1 base, J lost 6 bases, and 19 bases lay in between. In DNA form, the CDR3 reads TGTGCCACCAGCAGAGGAACCAGGGAGATAATAGGTCAGCCCCAGCATTTT. As protein: CATSRGTREIIGQPQHF.

This clonotype showed up just a few times. The chain carries TRBV4-1 and TRBJ2-5; D call uncertain. V was shortened by 0 bases and J by 2 bases, with 13 bases between the two germline ends. Germline V gene lookup returns CDR1 MGHRA and CDR2 YSYEKL. The CDR3 sequence is 16 residues long. CDR3 amino acids: CASSQDSGHIQETQYF. CDR3 sequence (DNA): TGCGCCAGCAGCCAAGATAGTGGGCACATACAAGAGACCCAGTACTTC.

As regards this clonotype: The germline gene is not matched at one end of the junction; a read error may be the cause. The chain is built from TRBV7-7 and TRBJ2-6; D gene ambiguous. The germline V gene has CDR1 SSHAT and CDR2 FNYEAQ (reference sequence). The CDR3 totals 16 residues. Here the CDR3 reads CASSPSVVSGANVLTF. The CDR3, as DNA: TGTGCTAGCAGCCCCTCGGTGGTCTCTGGGGCCAACGTCCTGACTTTC.

The table lists this clonotype with a few counts. This chain uses TRBV6-1 with TRBJ2-1; D is undetermined. The CDR3 runs to 13 residues. Germline-derived CDR1 and CDR2 are MNHNS and SASEGT. Deletions cut 6 bases from V and 1 base from J, with 7 bases between. CDR3 DNA: TGTGCCAGCAGGTCGACTTCCTACAATGAGCAGTTCTTC. Its translation: CASRSTSYNEQFF.

A few counts support this clonotype. The rearrangement uses TRBV7-9 and TRBJ2-5; D is undetermined. Between the trimmed V and J ends, which lost 2 bases and 1 base, there was a span of 8 bases. The CDR3 extends over 14 amino acids. The germline CDR1 and CDR2 sequences are SEHNR and FQNEAQ (reference sequence). The CDR3 DNA sequence: TGTGCCAGCAGCTTACAGGCCACCCAAGAGACCCAGTACTTC. This sequence encodes CASSLQATQETQYF.